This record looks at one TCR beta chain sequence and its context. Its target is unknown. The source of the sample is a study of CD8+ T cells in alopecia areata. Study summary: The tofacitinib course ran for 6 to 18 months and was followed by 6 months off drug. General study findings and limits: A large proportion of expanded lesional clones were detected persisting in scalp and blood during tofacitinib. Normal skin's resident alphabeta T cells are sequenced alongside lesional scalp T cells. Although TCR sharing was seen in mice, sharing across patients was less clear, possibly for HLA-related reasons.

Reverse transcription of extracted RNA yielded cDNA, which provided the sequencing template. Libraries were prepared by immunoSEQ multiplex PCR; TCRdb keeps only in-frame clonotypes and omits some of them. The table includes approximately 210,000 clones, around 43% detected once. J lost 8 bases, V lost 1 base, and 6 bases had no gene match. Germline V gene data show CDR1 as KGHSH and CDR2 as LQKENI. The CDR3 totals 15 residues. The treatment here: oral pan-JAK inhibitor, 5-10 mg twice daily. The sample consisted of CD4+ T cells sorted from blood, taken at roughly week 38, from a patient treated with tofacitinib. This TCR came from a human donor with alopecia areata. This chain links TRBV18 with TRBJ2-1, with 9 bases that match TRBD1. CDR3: CASSPLGQGLDEQFF. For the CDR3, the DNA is TGTGCCAGCTCACCACTGGGACAGGGATTGGATGAGCAGTTCTTC.